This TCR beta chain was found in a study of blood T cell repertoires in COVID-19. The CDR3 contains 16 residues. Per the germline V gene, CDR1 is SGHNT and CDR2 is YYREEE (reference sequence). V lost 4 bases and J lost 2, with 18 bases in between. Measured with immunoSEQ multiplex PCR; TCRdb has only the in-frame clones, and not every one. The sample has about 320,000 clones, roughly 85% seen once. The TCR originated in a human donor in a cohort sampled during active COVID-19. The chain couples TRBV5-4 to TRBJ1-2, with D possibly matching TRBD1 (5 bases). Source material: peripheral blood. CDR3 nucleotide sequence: TGTGCCAGCAGCCATACCGGGACTTCAAGGAACTATGGCTACACCTTC. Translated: CASSHTGTSRNYGYTF.